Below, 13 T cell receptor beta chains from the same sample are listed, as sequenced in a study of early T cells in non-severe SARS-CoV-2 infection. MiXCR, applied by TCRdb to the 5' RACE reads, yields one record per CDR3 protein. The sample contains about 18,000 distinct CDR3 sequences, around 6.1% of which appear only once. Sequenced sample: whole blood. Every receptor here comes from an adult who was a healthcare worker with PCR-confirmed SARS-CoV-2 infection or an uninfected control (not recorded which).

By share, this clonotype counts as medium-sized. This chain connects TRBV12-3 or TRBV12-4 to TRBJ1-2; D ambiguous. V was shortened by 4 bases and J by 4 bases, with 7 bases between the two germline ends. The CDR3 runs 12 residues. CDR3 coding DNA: TGTGCCAGCAGTTCTGAGGGCTATGGCTACACCTTC. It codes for CASSSEGYGYTF.

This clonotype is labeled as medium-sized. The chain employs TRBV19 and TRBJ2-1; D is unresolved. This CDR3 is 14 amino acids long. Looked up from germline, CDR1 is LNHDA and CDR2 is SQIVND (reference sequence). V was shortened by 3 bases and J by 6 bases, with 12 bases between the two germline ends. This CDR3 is CASSIAGEANEQFF. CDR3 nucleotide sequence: TGTGCCAGTAGTATTGCTGGGGAAGCCAATGAGCAGTTCTTC.

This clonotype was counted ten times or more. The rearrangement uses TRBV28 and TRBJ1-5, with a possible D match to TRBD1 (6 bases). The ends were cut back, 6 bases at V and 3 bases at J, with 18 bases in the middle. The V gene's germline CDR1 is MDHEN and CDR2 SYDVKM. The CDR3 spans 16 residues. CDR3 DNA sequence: TGTGCCAGCAGACCCTCCCGGAGGGGGGACAATCAGCCCCAGCATTTT. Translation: CASRPSRRGDNQPQHF.

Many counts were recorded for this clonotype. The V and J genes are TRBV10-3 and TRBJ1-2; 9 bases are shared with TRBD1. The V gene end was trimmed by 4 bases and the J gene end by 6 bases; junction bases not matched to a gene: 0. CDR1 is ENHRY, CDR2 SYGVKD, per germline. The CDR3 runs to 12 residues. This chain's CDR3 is CAISGDRDGYTF. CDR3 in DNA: TGTGCCATCAGTGGGGACAGGGATGGCTACACCTTC.

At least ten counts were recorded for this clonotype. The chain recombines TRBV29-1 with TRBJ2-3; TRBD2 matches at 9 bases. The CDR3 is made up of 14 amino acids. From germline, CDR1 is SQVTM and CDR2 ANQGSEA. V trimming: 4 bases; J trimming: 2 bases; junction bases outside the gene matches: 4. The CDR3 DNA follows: TGCAGCGTTGCAAGCGGGGGGCTCACAGATACGCAGTATTTT. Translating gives CSVASGGLTDTQYF.

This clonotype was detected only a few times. CDR3 protein: CASSQGTANTGELFF. The CDR3 DNA is TGTGCCAGCAGCCAAGGGACGGCGAACACCGGGGAGCTGTTTTTT. The chain joins TRBV14 to TRBJ2-2; D gene unclear. From germline, CDR1 is SGHDN and CDR2 FVKESK. CDR3 length equals 15 residues. Trimming removed 1 base from V and 0 bases from J, with 6 bases in between.

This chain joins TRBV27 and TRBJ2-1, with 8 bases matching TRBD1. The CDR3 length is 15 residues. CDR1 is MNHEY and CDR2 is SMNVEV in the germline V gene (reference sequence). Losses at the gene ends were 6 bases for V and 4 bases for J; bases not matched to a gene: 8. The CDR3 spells CASRPGQGGYNEQFF. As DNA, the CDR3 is TGTGCCAGCAGACCCGGACAGGGCGGTTACAATGAGCAGTTCTTC.

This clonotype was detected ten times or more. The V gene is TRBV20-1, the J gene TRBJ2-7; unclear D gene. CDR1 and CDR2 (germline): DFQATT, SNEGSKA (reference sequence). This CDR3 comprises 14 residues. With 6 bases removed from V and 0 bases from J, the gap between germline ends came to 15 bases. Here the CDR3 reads CSAHNYKSSYEQYF. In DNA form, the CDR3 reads TGCAGTGCCCACAATTACAAGAGCTCCTACGAGCAGTACTTC.

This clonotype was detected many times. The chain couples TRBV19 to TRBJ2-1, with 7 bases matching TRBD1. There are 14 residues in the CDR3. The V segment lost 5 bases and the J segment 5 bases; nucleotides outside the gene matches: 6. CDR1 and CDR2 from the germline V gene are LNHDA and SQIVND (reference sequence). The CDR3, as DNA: TGTGCCAGTAGTCTCCGGGACAGAAACAATGAGCAGTTCTTC. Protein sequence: CASSLRDRNNEQFF.

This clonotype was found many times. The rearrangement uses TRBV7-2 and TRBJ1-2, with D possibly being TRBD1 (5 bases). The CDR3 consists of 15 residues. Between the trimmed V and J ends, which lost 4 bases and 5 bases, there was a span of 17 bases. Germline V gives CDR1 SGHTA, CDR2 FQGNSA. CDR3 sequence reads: CASSSYRDLGYGYTF. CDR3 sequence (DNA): TGTGCCAGCAGCTCATACCGGGACCTGGGGTATGGCTACACCTTC.

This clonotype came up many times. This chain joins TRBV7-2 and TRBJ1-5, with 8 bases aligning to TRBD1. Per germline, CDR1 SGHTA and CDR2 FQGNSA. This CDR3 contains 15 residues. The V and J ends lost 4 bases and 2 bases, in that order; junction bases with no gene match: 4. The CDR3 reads CASSSEGQGNQPQHF. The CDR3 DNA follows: TGTGCCAGCAGCTCGGAGGGACAGGGCAATCAGCCCCAGCATTTT.

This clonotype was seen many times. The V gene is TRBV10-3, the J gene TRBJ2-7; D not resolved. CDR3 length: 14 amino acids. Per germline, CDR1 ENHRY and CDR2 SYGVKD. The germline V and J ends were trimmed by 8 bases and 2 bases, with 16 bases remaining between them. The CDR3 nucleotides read TGTGCCATCCAGCCTCTGGCGGATACCTACGAGCAGTACTTC. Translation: CAIQPLADTYEQYF.

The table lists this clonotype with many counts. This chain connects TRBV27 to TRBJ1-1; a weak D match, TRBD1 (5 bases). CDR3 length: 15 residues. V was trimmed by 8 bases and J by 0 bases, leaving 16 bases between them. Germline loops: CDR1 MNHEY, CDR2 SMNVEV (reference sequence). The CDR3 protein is CASRTGAPMNTEAFF. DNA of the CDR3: TGTGCCAGCCGCACCGGGGCCCCGATGAACACTGAAGCTTTCTTT.